Listed here is a single T cell receptor beta chain. The CDR3 has 16 residues. Per the germline V gene, CDR1 is SGHVS and CDR2 is FQNEAQ. Germline trimming cut 5 bases from V and 7 bases from J; bases unmatched to any gene: 12. Amplified TCR beta CDR3 regions derived from RNA transcripts. An initial round of RT-PCR targeting the TCR CDR3 relied on the HTBI primer set. TCRdb itself ran the multiplex PCR reads through MiXCR, one entry per CDR3 protein. The sample has around 430,000 distinct CDR3 sequences; about 15% are singletons. The sample comes from a study of T cells in Graves' hyperthyroidism and ophthalmopathy.

The clonotype comes from a woman in her twenties or thirties with Graves' hyperthyroidism. The V and J genes are TRBV7-8 and TRBJ2-2; 8 bases are a match to TRBD2. Sequencing used blood. Written as DNA, the CDR3 is TGTGCCAGCAGCATTACTAGCGGTCCTAAGGGCGGGGAGCTGTTTTTT. It translates to CASSITSGPKGGELFF.